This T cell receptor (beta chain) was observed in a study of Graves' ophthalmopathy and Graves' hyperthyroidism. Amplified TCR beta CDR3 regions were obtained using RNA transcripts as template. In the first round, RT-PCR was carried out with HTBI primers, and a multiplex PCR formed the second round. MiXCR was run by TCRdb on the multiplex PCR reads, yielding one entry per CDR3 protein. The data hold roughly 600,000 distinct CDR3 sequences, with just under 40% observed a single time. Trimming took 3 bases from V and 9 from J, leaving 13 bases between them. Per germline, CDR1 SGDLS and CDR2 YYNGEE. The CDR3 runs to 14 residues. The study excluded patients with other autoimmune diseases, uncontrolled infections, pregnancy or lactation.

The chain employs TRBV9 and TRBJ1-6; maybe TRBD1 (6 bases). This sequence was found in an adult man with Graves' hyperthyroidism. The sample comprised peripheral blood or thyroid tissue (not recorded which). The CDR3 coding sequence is TGTGCCAGCAGCGAGCGGGGGGGCGGTTCACCCCTCCACTTT. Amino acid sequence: CASSERGGGSPLHF. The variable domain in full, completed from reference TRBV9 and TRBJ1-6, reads DSGVTQTPKHLITATGQRVTLRCSPRSGDLSVYWYQQSLDQGLQFLIQYYNGEERAKGNILERFSAQQFPDLHSELNLSSLELGDSALYFCASSERGGGSPLHFGNGTRLTVT.